A few counts support the clone carrying this TCR beta chain. After removal of 3 bases from V and 5 bases from J, the junction contained 5 bases not matched to a gene. There are 15 residues in the CDR3. The germline gives CDR1 SGHDN, CDR2 FVKESK. This sample was included in a study of blood T cell repertoires in COVID-19. Study details: The samples span acute and convalescent COVID-19 from the United States, Italy and Spain. From T cells, B-cell-depleted T cells, or PBMCs came the material, which was cDNA or gDNA.

Source study methods: Researchers report that nucleated cell counts were estimated from reference gene primer amplification. The method was immunoSEQ multiplex PCR; TCRdb's version includes in-frame clones alone and lacks a portion of them. That table gives V, J and clone size, and the DNA gave D and trimming. This repertoire shows some 93,000 clones, 75% to 85% found once; its top ten account for 24%. The sample taken for sequencing was peripheral blood. The chain carries TRBV14 and TRBJ2-3; 10 bases are shared with TRBD2. This sequence originates from a human donor in a cohort sampled during active COVID-19. The CDR3 nucleotides are TGTGCCAGCAGCCAGGGTGGACTAGCGGTAGATACGCAGTATTTT. This codes for CASSQGGLAVDTQYF.